The subject of this entry is one T cell receptor (beta chain). Its antigen is unidentified. The CDR3 has 15 amino acids. CDR1 is LNHDA, CDR2 SQIVND, per germline (reference sequence). Beta-chain TCR cDNA was generated via 5'RACE template switching with UMIs. Reanalyzing the 5' RACE reads, TCRdb keeps one entry per CDR3 protein, without DNA. This table holds about 260,000 distinct CDR3 sequences. The data stem from a study of T cells expressing NK-cell markers. Study at large: There were seven HCMV-seropositive donors and one seronegative donor among the eight sequenced.

The study's findings and limits: Expanded NKG2C+ T cell clones were not confirmed as HCMV-specific. Six or seven donors showed dominant NKG2C+ clonotypes comprising about 1.0-7.0% of their CD8+ T cells.

The rearrangement links TRBV19 to TRBJ2-1. The sequence came from a woman aged 18 to 69 in good health. Material for sequencing was blood T cells: a sorted CD56 or NKG2C T cell subset, CD4+ or CD8+ T cells, or bulk PBMC T cells (not recorded which). The CDR3 spells CASSIRGSTYNEQFF.